The 28 T cell receptor beta chains below come from one sample, sequenced in a study of CD8 T cells in ankylosing spondylitis. Study-wide results and caveats: A TCR beta motif made of about 8 highly homologous variants seemed typical of ankylosing spondylitis blood.

TCRdb reprocessed the 5' RACE reads via MiXCR and lists one record per CDR3 protein. The table has more than 600,000 distinct CDR3 sequences, over 15% seen once. What these receptors recognize is not known. The sample consisted of blood, either unsorted or a sorted T cell fraction (not recorded which). Receptors were obtained from a male donor with ankylosing spondylitis.

V usage is TRBV20-1 and J usage is TRBJ2-7; D is uncertain. Germline CDR1 reads DFQATT; CDR2 reads SNEGSKA (reference sequence). This CDR3 region has 13 residues. V lost 4 bases to trimming and J lost 0 bases, with 10 bases between them. CDR3 protein: CSAKVRSSYEQYF. Written as DNA, the CDR3 is TGCAGTGCTAAGGTCAGGAGCTCCTACGAGCAGTACTTC.

This clonotype showed up many times. The V gene is TRBV4-2, the J gene TRBJ2-6; unclear D gene. Germline values: CDR1 LGHNA, CDR2 YNFKEQ. V lost 5 bases to trimming and J lost 1 base, with 9 bases between them. The CDR3 is made up of 15 amino acids. CDR3 DNA: TGTGCCAGCAGCTCCACCTTTTCTGGGGCCAACGTCCTGACTTTC. Protein product: CASSSTFSGANVLTF.

This clonotype has just a few counts. The gene calls are TRBV28 and TRBJ2-3, with TRBD2 matching 8 bases. With 7 bases clipped from V and 3 bases from J, the junction kept 12 bases outside the gene matches. Germline V gene sequence: CDR1 MDHEN, CDR2 SYDVKM. The CDR3 contains 16 residues. The CDR3 protein is CASTWDWTSRTDTQYF. Written as DNA, the CDR3 is TGTGCCAGCACTTGGGACTGGACTAGCAGGACAGATACGCAGTATTTT.

The chain links TRBV12-3 or TRBV12-4 to TRBJ1-6, with D perhaps TRBD1 (6 bases). The length of the CDR3 is 14 residues. Trimming took 1 base from V and 10 from J, leaving 11 bases between them. CDR3 bases: TGTGCCAGCAGTTTAGGGTGGGGGGGCTCACCCCTCCACTTT. Protein sequence: CASSLGWGGSPLHF.

This clonotype was recorded many times. The V call is TRBV12-3 or TRBV12-4, the J call TRBJ2-3; 9 bases are a match to TRBD2. This CDR3 comprises 15 residues. V shed 6 bases and J 5 bases; nucleotides not matched to a gene: 9. CDR3 nucleotide sequence: TGTGCCAGCAGCTTTAGCGGGAGTGGAGGAGATACGCAGTATTTT. Translation: CASSFSGSGGDTQYF.

V gene TRBV6-1 combines with J gene TRBJ1-2, with 9 bases that match TRBD1. The CDR3 extends over 15 amino acids. The trim removed 7 bases at V and 4 bases at J, leaving 10 bases unmatched. CDR1 is MNHNS, CDR2 SASEGT, per germline. The CDR3 DNA reads TGTGCCAGCACCAGAGCGACAGGGGGGGTCTATGGCTACACCTTC. This gives the protein CASTRATGGVYGYTF.

The chain is built from TRBV6-1 and TRBJ2-5, with a tentative D call TRBD2 (7 bases). There are 16 residues in the CDR3. Germline assignment: CDR1 MNHNS and CDR2 SASEGT. The germline V and J ends were trimmed by 0 bases and 1 base, with 12 bases remaining between them. The CDR3 region is CASSEAGGPPQETQYF. DNA for the CDR3: TGTGCCAGCAGTGAAGCCGGGGGGCCTCCCCAAGAGACCCAGTACTTC.

The chain combines TRBV12-3 or TRBV12-4 with TRBJ2-3; tentatively, D is TRBD2 (6 bases). This CDR3 comprises 15 residues. V was cut by 5 bases and J by 2 bases, with 14 bases left in between. Here the CDR3 reads CASSGEVTPTDTQYF. CDR3 nucleotides: TGTGCCAGCAGTGGGGAGGTAACCCCCACAGATACGCAGTATTTT.

The chain carries TRBV6-1 and TRBJ2-1; a possible D gene is TRBD1 (5 bases). The CDR3 length is 13 residues. Germline lookup yields CDR1 MNHNS and CDR2 SASEGT. Trimming removed 0 bases from V and 8 bases from J, with 8 bases in between. CDR3 sequence (DNA): TGTGCCAGCAGTGAAGCGGGGCTTTATGAGCAGTTCTTC. Protein: CASSEAGLYEQFF.

The chain has TRBV12-3 or TRBV12-4 and TRBJ2-1; 7 bases fit TRBD2. The ends lost 8 bases at V and 1 base at J; junction bases unmatched: 11. The CDR3 loop spans 16 amino acids. In nucleotides, the CDR3 is TGTGCCAGCTTCAAAGCGGGAAGGGCGTCCTACAATGAGCAGTTCTTC. This sequence encodes CASFKAGRASYNEQFF.

This clonotype was found a few times. The chain is built from TRBV7-3 and TRBJ2-1; 7 nucleotides match TRBD1. The ends lost 4 bases at V and 2 bases at J; junction bases unmatched: 5. CDR1 and CDR2 (germline): SGHTA, FQGTGA. CDR3 size: 15 residues. In DNA form, the CDR3 reads TGTGCCAGCAGCTCTCGACAGGGAGCCTACAATGAGCAGTTCTTC. Amino acid sequence: CASSSRQGAYNEQFF. The whole variable domain, filled in from reference TRBV7-3 and TRBJ2-1, reads GAGVSQTPSNKVTEKGKYVELRCDPISGHTALYWYRQSLGQGPEFLIYFQGTGAADDSGLPNDRFFAVRPEGSVSTLKIQRTERGDSAVYLCASSSRQGAYNEQFFGPGTRLTVL.

This chain uses TRBV5-1 with TRBJ2-2; D may correspond to TRBD1 or TRBD2 (6 bases each). This CDR3 has 18 residues. V was clipped by 5 bases and J by 4 bases, with 24 bases between them. Germline-derived CDR1 and CDR2 are SGHRS and YFSETQ. The CDR3 DNA reads TGCGCCAGCAGACAAACAATCCACGAACAGGGAGGCACCGGGGAGCTGTTTTTT. Encoded protein: CASRQTIHEQGGTGELFF.

This clonotype was seen ten or more times. V and J are TRBV5-5 and TRBJ2-7; D is perhaps TRBD1 (5 bases). The CDR3 is 12 residues long. The germline gives CDR1 SGHKS, CDR2 YYEKEE (reference sequence). With 4 bases removed from V and 5 bases from J, the gap between germline ends came to 10 bases. CDR3 bases: TGTGCCAGCAGCGTAGGGGTCCACGAGCAGTACTTC. This sequence encodes CASSVGVHEQYF.

This clonotype was detected only a few times. The chain combines TRBV5-1 with TRBJ2-5, with 8 bases identical to TRBD1. Germline V lookup: CDR1 SGHRS, CDR2 YFSETQ. CDR3 length equals 15 residues. Losses at the gene ends were 3 bases for V and 4 bases for J; bases not matched to a gene: 8. CDR3 region: CASSSRTGRRETQYF. CDR3 coding DNA: TGCGCCAGCAGCTCCAGGACAGGGAGGCGAGAGACCCAGTACTTC. Full variable domain (remainder filled in from reference TRBV5-1 and TRBJ2-5): KAGVTQTPRYLIKTRGQQVTLSCSPISGHRSVSWYQQTPGQGLQFLFEYFSETQRNKGNFPGRFSGRQFSNSRSEMNVSTLELGDSALYLCASSSRTGRRETQYFGPGTRLLVL.

J is TRBJ2-1 and V is TRBV30; D gene uncertain. This CDR3 has 18 residues. Germline V gene sequence: CDR1 GTSNPN, CDR2 SVGIG (reference sequence). V shed 5 bases and J shed 5 bases, with 28 bases lying between them. The chain's CDR3 is CAWQLRPAVRAGNNEQFF. DNA of the CDR3: TGTGCCTGGCAACTCCGTCCCGCCGTTAGGGCTGGCAACAATGAGCAGTTCTTC.

This clonotype showed up just a few times. The rearrangement joins TRBV30 to TRBJ1-3; D gene ambiguous. CDR1 and CDR2 from the germline V gene are GTSNPN and SVGIG (reference sequence). The V gene lost 5 bases and the J gene lost 0 bases, with 11 bases spanning the gap. This CDR3 has 14 amino acids. CDR3 amino acids: CAWAGQNSGNTIYF. CDR3 nucleotide sequence: TGTGCCTGGGCCGGTCAGAACTCTGGAAACACCATATATTTT.

This clonotype was seen many times. This chain uses TRBV20-1 with TRBJ2-7, with TRBD2 identical over 8 bases. Germline trimming cut 6 bases from V and 2 bases from J; bases unmatched to any gene: 3. The CDR3 sequence is 12 residues long. The V gene's germline CDR1 is DFQATT and CDR2 SNEGSKA (reference sequence). In nucleotides, the CDR3 is TGCAGTGCCGGGACTAGAACCTACGAGCAGTACTTC. Amino acid sequence: CSAGTRTYEQYF.

This clonotype was recorded a few times. This rearrangement joins TRBV10-3 to TRBJ2-7, with D hard to call. The ends were cut back, 8 bases at V and 7 bases at J, with 18 bases in the middle. The CDR3 length is 13 residues. Germline CDR1 and CDR2: ENHRY and SYGVKD. This chain's CDR3 is CAIQLGKAGEQYF. CDR3 sequence (DNA): TGTGCCATCCAGCTGGGGAAGGCTGGGGAGCAGTACTTC.

This clonotype was picked up a small number of times. J is TRBJ2-3 and V is TRBV15; D might be TRBD1 or TRBD2, each matching 6 bases. V was clipped by 4 bases and J by 1 base, with 24 bases between them. The CDR3 is 19 amino acids. CDR1 is LNHNV and CDR2 is YYDKDF in the germline V gene (reference sequence). CDR3: CATSTPSVWGAGGTDTQYF. The DNA of the CDR3 is TGTGCCACCAGCACACCATCCGTCTGGGGGGCTGGTGGCACAGATACGCAGTATTTT.

DNA for the CDR3: TGCAGCGCTCCCGGTGCAGGGCGGGGTGGCTACACCTTC. This codes for CSAPGAGRGGYTF. The chain uses TRBV29-1 and TRBJ1-2; tentative D call: TRBD1 (5 bases). Germline loops: CDR1 SQVTM, CDR2 ANQGSEA. With 7 bases removed from V and 7 bases from J, the gap between germline ends came to 19 bases. There are 13 residues in the CDR3.

This clonotype was counted a few times. The V and J genes are TRBV30 and TRBJ1-3; D may be TRBD1 (6 bases). This CDR3 has 17 amino acids. Trimming removed 3 bases from V and 4 bases from J, with 22 bases in between. Germline V CDR1 and CDR2: GTSNPN, SVGIG (reference sequence). The CDR3 sequence: CAWRARGPARIGNTIYF. The CDR3 DNA is TGTGCCTGGAGGGCCCGGGGGCCTGCCCGTATCGGAAACACCATATATTTT.

This clonotype has a handful of counts. The chain is built from TRBV3-1 and TRBJ2-2; D unresolved. In germline, CDR1 is LGHDT, CDR2 YNNKEL (reference sequence). Trimming shortened V by 0 bases and J by 8 bases, and 10 bases separated the two germline ends. The CDR3 runs 14 residues. CDR3 nucleotides: TGTGCCAGCAGCCAAGAAGGTCGCGCGGGGGAGCTGTTTTTT. Its translation: CASSQEGRAGELFF.

The table lists this clonotype with a few counts. The gene calls are TRBV24-1 and TRBJ2-1; weak D call: TRBD1 (6 bases). The CDR3 totals 15 residues. The V end lost 3 bases, the J end lost 5 bases, and 13 bases lay between the germline ends. Germline V gives CDR1 KGHDR, CDR2 SFDVKD. CDR3 protein: CATSDHRDLDNEQFF. CDR3 nucleotides: TGTGCCACCAGTGATCACAGGGATCTGGACAATGAGCAGTTCTTC.

V is TRBV5-1 and J is TRBJ2-6; either TRBD1 or TRBD2 may supply D (5 bases each). This CDR3 spans 17 amino acids. The ends were cut back, 2 bases at V and 4 bases at J, with 16 bases in the middle. Per germline, CDR1 SGHRS and CDR2 YFSETQ. The CDR3 sequence is CASSLRQGARGANVLTF. The CDR3 region has the DNA TGCGCCAGCAGCTTACGGCAGGGAGCGAGAGGGGCCAACGTCCTGACTTTC.

The gene calls are TRBV6-1 and TRBJ2-7; D possibly corresponds to TRBD2 (6 bases). The ends were cut back, 8 bases at V and 5 bases at J, with 19 bases in the middle. The CDR3 consists of 14 residues. Germline loops: CDR1 MNHNS, CDR2 SASEGT. Here the CDR3 reads CASGRGGKVHEQYF. The DNA of the CDR3 is TGTGCCAGCGGCAGAGGAGGGAAGGTCCACGAGCAGTACTTC.

The chain has TRBV5-1 and TRBJ2-3; D is uncertain. Trimming took off 1 base at V and 9 bases at J, with 6 bases between the two ends. Germline V gene lookup returns CDR1 SGHRS and CDR2 YFSETQ. The CDR3 has 11 amino acids. The CDR3 DNA sequence: TGCGCCAGCAGCTTGATGGGGACGCAGTATTTT. Translation gives CASSLMGTQYF.

The rearrangement joins TRBV20-1 to TRBJ2-2; D is unresolved. Germline values: CDR1 DFQATT, CDR2 SNEGSKA (reference sequence). Between the trimmed V and J ends, which lost 5 bases and 1 base, there was a span of 5 bases. CDR3 length: 12 residues. CDR3 in DNA: TGCAGTGCTGAGAAGAACACCGGGGAGCTGTTTTTT. Its translation: CSAEKNTGELFF.

In this sample, this clonotype turned up a few times. The CDR3 here is CASSLGEGLTDTQYF. In nucleotides, the CDR3 is TGTGCCAGCAGCTTAGGGGAGGGGCTCACAGATACGCAGTATTTT. This chain joins TRBV7-2 and TRBJ2-3; 7 bases are shared with TRBD2. From germline, CDR1 is SGHTA and CDR2 FQGNSA. The trim removed 1 base at V and 2 bases at J, leaving 3 bases unmatched. The CDR3 is 15 residues long.